One sample yielded the 13 T cell receptor beta chains listed below, sequenced in a study of shared clonotypes between healthy human individuals. The table came from immunoSEQ multiplex PCR; TCRdb's copy has only in-frame clones and leaves some out. The sample contains more than 2,000,000 clones, approximately 93% of which appear only once. The sequencing input was naive CD4+ T cells from PBMCs. The subset denotes: CD45RA+ positively selected. The source of these receptors is a man aged 18 to 30 in good health. Some clones in this sample may be carry-over from other donors' samples.

The chain is built from TRBV18 and TRBJ1-3; D is uncertain. From germline, CDR1 is KGHSH and CDR2 LQKENI. V lost 3 bases, J lost 0 bases, and 18 bases lay in between. The CDR3 extends over 18 amino acids. The CDR3 region has the DNA TGTGCCAGCTCACCCGCCGAGAATGGAGTCCTCTCTGGAAACACCATATATTTT. Its protein is CASSPAENGVLSGNTIYF. The full variable domain, completed using reference TRBV18 and TRBJ1-3, is NAGVMQNPRHLVRRRGQEARLRCSPMKGHSHVYWYRQLPEEGLKFMVYLQKENIIDESGMPKERFSAEFPKEGPSILRIQQVVRGDSAAYFCASSPAENGVLSGNTIYFGEGSWLTVV.

The J gene is TRBJ2-3, the V gene TRBV5-1; TRBD2 matches at 12 bases. From germline, CDR1 is SGHRS and CDR2 YFSETQ. The length of the CDR3 is 15 residues. The J segment lost 5 bases and the V segment lost 7 bases, leaving 8 bases of the junction unmatched. The CDR3 DNA reads TGCGCCAGCTCGACTAGCGGGAGAGAAGTAGATACGCAGTATTTT. Translating it yields CASSTSGREVDTQYF.

The rearrangement joins TRBV4-3 to TRBJ2-2; either TRBD1 or TRBD2 may fit D (5 bases each). Germline assignment: CDR1 LGHNA and CDR2 YSLEER. Trimming pared 1 base from V and 4 bases from J, leaving 25 bases between. This CDR3 region has 20 residues. In DNA form, the CDR3 reads TGCGCCAGCAGCCAAGTTATCTTCCCCGGACCCGACGGGACCACCGGGGAGCTGTTTTTT. Translating gives CASSQVIFPGPDGTTGELFF.

This chain links TRBV6-9 with TRBJ2-7; 13 bases are a match to TRBD2. Germline CDR1 MNHGY, CDR2 SVAAGI. V dropped 9 bases and J dropped 0; count of bases not matched to a gene: 8. The CDR3 is made up of 16 amino acids. Here the CDR3 reads CARGTSGILPSYEQYF. In DNA, the CDR3 is TGTGCCAGAGGGACTAGCGGGATCCTCCCCTCCTACGAGCAGTACTTC.

Turning to this clone: The junction shows a germline mismatch at one end, possibly a read error. This sample includes further DNA sequences coding for the same CDR3. The chain uses TRBV5-1 and TRBJ1-1, with D unclear. Germline CDR1 SGHRS, CDR2 YFSETQ. The CDR3 covers 13 residues. The CDR3 spells CASSLGMNTEAFF. The CDR3 region has the DNA TGCGCCAGCAGTTTGGGGATGAACACTGAAGCTTTCTTT. The variable domain in full, with the rest retrieved from reference TRBV5-1 and TRBJ1-1, is KAGVTQTPRYLIKTRGQQVTLSCSPISGHRSVSWYQQTPGQGLQFLFEYFSETQRNKGNFPGRFSGRQFSNSRSEMNVSTLELGDSALYLCASSLGMNTEAFFGQGTRLTVV.

V is TRBV4-3 and J is TRBJ1-4, with D possibly being TRBD1 (6 bases). The CDR3 extends over 16 amino acids. The germline CDR1 and CDR2 sequences are LGHNA and YSLEER. Trimming pared 4 bases from V and 5 bases from J, leaving 17 bases between. CDR3 sequence reads: CASSREGQRQNEKLFF. The CDR3 DNA reads as TGCGCCAGCAGCCGAGAAGGACAGAGACAGAATGAAAAACTGTTTTTT.

The chain uses TRBV4-2 and TRBJ1-2; D perhaps matches TRBD1 (6 bases). Per germline, CDR1 LGHNA and CDR2 YNFKEQ. Trimming cost V 2 bases and J 4 bases, with 14 bases left between them. This CDR3 spans 15 amino acids. The CDR3 DNA reads TGTGCCAGCAGCCAAAATCAGGGGCAGTCCTATGGCTACACCTTC. Residues: CASSQNQGQSYGYTF.

This sequence joins TRBV27 and TRBJ2-3; D remains unclear. The CDR3 is made up of 15 amino acids. In germline, CDR1 is MNHEY, CDR2 SMNVEV (reference sequence). V was clipped by 3 bases and J by 0 bases, with 10 bases between them. The CDR3 DNA reads as TGTGCCAGCAGTTTGTCAGAACCTAGCACAGATACGCAGTATTTT. It specifies CASSLSEPSTDTQYF.

In this sample, this clone turned up a few times. The chain employs TRBV6-1 and TRBJ1-4; D is unresolved. Germline CDR1 reads MNHNS; CDR2 reads SASEGT. Trimming removed 3 bases at V and 8 bases at J, with 13 bases between. The CDR3 covers 14 residues. CDR3 region: CASSDGGVREKLFF. In nucleotides, the CDR3 is TGTGCCAGCAGTGATGGCGGGGTACGGGAAAAACTGTTTTTT.

This clone came up a few times. The chain couples TRBV7-9 to TRBJ1-1; D is undetermined. This CDR3 contains 15 residues. Germline V gives CDR1 SEHNR, CDR2 FQNEAQ (reference sequence). V gave up 2 bases and J gave up 4 bases, with 14 bases separating them. Here the CDR3 reads CASSLSPRVATEAFF. The CDR3 region has the DNA TGTGCCAGCAGCTTATCTCCACGAGTCGCCACTGAAGCTTTCTTT.

The gene calls are TRBV11-2 and TRBJ2-7; TRBD2 is a possible D gene (6 bases). Germline V lookup: CDR1 SGHAT, CDR2 FQNNGV. Trimming left V 5 bases short and J 7 bases short, with 18 bases between. The CDR3 runs to 14 residues. Here the CDR3 reads CASSHLSGRGEQYF. The CDR3 DNA follows: TGTGCCAGCAGCCACCTTAGCGGCCGGGGGGAGCAGTACTTC.

The count of this clone is one. J is TRBJ2-1 and V is TRBV4-2, with D perhaps TRBD2 (7 bases). This CDR3 is built from 14 residues. Germline V gene data show CDR1 as LGHNA and CDR2 as YNFKEQ. Trimming cost V 4 bases and J 8 bases, with 15 bases left between them. The CDR3 coding sequence is TGTGCCAGCAGCCCCGGGGAGGGGGGCGATGAGCAGTTCTTC. It codes for CASSPGEGGDEQFF.

The CDR3 DNA reads as TGTGCCAGCAGCTTGGGGACTAGCGGGAACAACGAGCAGTACTTC. Translating it yields CASSLGTSGNNEQYF. This rearrangement joins TRBV7-3 to TRBJ2-7; 13 positions agree with TRBD2. Losses at the gene ends were 3 bases for V and 5 bases for J; bases not matched to a gene: 4. Per the germline V gene, CDR1 is SGHTA and CDR2 is FQGTGA. The CDR3 spans 15 residues. Variable domain in full (rest from reference TRBV7-3 and TRBJ2-7): GAGVSQTPSNKVTEKGKYVELRCDPISGHTALYWYRQSLGQGPEFLIYFQGTGAADDSGLPNDRFFAVRPEGSVSTLKIQRTERGDSAVYLCASSLGTSGNNEQYFGPGTRLTVT.